A selection of T cell receptor beta chains follows, all from one sample in a study of T-cell memory formation after mild COVID-19. TCRdb analysed the 5' RACE reads with MiXCR anew, one entry per CDR3 protein. This table holds 150,000 to 200,000 distinct CDR3 sequences, roughly 11% found once. Material: PBMCs or a T cell subset sorted from them (not recorded which). The receptors here all came from a man aged 18 to 29 who had mild COVID-19 (a few samples of this study predate the infection). Cell type and time point are not known. CDR3s include the opening cysteine and the closing phenylalanine or tryptophan. The order of the fields is clone size, CDR3 length, V gene, J gene, D gene, CDR3 protein, CDR3 DNA. The D gene is left open where the match is weak. Clone size is given for some rows only: seen once, a few or many times, or a class if the clone is expanded.

>few|16|TRBV12-3/TRBV12-4|TRBJ2-7|TRBD2
CASSPPGLAGVNEQYF
TGTGCCAGCAGTCCGCCGGGACTAGCGGGGGTAAACGAGCAGTACTTC
>-|15|TRBV15|TRBJ2-7|-
CATSRDPGSSYEQYF
TGTGCCACCAGCAGAGATCCAGGTAGCTCCTACGAGCAGTACTTC
>-|13|TRBV11-2|TRBJ2-5|TRBD1
CASSGQGTGTQYF
TGTGCCAGCAGTGGACAGGGGACGGGGACCCAGTACTTC
>many|13|TRBV5-1|TRBJ2-5|TRBD1
CASSRGRGETQYF
TGCGCCAGCAGCAGGGGGCGCGGAGAGACCCAGTACTTC
>few|15|TRBV9|TRBJ2-1|-
CASSASSSSYNEQFF
TGTGCCAGCAGCGCTTCGTCGAGCTCCTACAATGAGCAGTTCTTC
>-|13|TRBV4-3|TRBJ2-1|-
CASSQDSPGKEFF
TGCGCCAGCAGCCAAGATTCCCCAGGGAAAGAGTTCTTC
>-|15|TRBV7-9|TRBJ2-7|-
CASSLNRQVSYEQYF
TGTGCCAGCAGTCTTAACAGACAGGTCTCCTACGAGCAGTACTTC
>many|16|TRBV5-1|TRBJ2-2|-
CASSLVPGANTGELFF
TGCGCCAGCAGCTTGGTTCCTGGCGCGAACACCGGGGAGCTGTTTTTT
>few|12|TRBV6-5|TRBJ1-6|-
CASRQLSSPLHF
TGTGCCAGCCGACAACTCAGTTCACCCCTCCACTTT
>few|16|TRBV24-1|TRBJ1-5|TRBD1
CATSALATGTALPQHF
TGTGCCACCAGTGCCCTGGCGACAGGGACTGCACTGCCCCAGCATTTT
>many|15|TRBV20-1|TRBJ1-1|-
CSARDGKEMNTEAFF
TGCAGTGCTAGAGATGGGAAGGAAATGAACACTGAAGCTTTCTTT
>few|14|TRBV9|TRBJ1-6|TRBD1
CASSRDRDNSPLHF
TGTGCCAGCAGTCGCGACAGGGATAATTCACCCCTCCACTTT
>few|14|TRBV4-3|TRBJ1-5|-
CASSQDRGLGPQHF
TGCGCCAGCAGCCAAGATCGGGGCTTGGGGCCCCAGCATTTT
>once|16|TRBV5-1|TRBJ2-2|TRBD1
CASSPLPGQGTGELFF
TGCGCCAGCAGCCCCCTTCCGGGACAGGGCACCGGGGAGCTGTTTTTT
>-|14|TRBV6-1|TRBJ2-5|TRBD1
CASLRQGAWKTQYF
TGTGCCAGCTTAAGACAGGGGGCATGGAAGACCCAGTACTTC
>few|12|TRBV30|TRBJ2-7|-
CAWSRAEIEQYF
TGTGCCTGGAGTAGGGCCGAGATCGAGCAGTACTTC
>-|16|TRBV7-9|TRBJ2-5|TRBD2
CASSSPGLAARETQYF
TGTGCCAGCAGCTCCCCGGGACTAGCGGCCAGGGAGACCCAGTACTTC
>-|13|TRBV9|TRBJ1-2|-
CASSVLRPSGYTF
TGTGCCAGCAGCGTACTCCGACCGAGCGGCTACACCTTC
>-|14|TRBV2|TRBJ2-7|-
CASTSDWSSYEQYF
TGTGCCAGCACCTCGGACTGGAGCTCCTACGAGCAGTACTTC
>many|14|TRBV5-1|TRBJ2-7|-
CASSLGPSADEQYF
TGCGCCAGCAGCTTGGGCCCGAGTGCCGACGAGCAGTACTTC
>many|14|TRBV12-3/TRBV12-4|TRBJ1-2|TRBD1
CASSLNDRVEGYTF
TGTGCCAGCAGTTTAAATGACAGGGTGGAGGGCTACACCTTC
>-|13|TRBV7-2|TRBJ1-2|-
CASSLYVYGGYTF
TGTGCCAGCAGCTTATACGTGTATGGTGGCTACACCTTC
>few|16|TRBV6-2/TRBV6-3|TRBJ1-1|TRBD1
CASSEGQGWWIAEAFF
TGTGCCAGCAGTGAGGGACAGGGGTGGTGGATCGCTGAAGCTTTCTTT
>few|15|TRBV7-2|TRBJ2-2|-
CASRAVVANTGELFF
TGTGCCAGCAGAGCCGTGGTGGCGAACACCGGGGAGCTGTTTTTT
>few|12|TRBV7-3|TRBJ1-2|TRBD1
CASSPGQGSLLF
TGTGCCAGCAGTCCTGGACAGGGGAGCCTCCTCTTC
>-|14|TRBV2|TRBJ1-5|-
CASSDLASNQPQHF
TGTGCCAGCAGCGATCTAGCTAGCAATCAGCCCCAGCATTTT
>few|14|TRBV7-9|TRBJ2-7|-
CASSLDQGSYEQYF
TGTGCCAGCAGCTTAGACCAGGGCTCCTACGAGCAGTACTTC
>few|15|TRBV7-8|TRBJ1-2|-
CASTVGDPINYGYTF
TGTGCCAGTACGGTTGGCGATCCTATCAACTATGGCTACACCTTC
>-|17|TRBV9|TRBJ2-3|TRBD1
CASSVTVLGTGTDTQYF
TGTGCCAGCAGCGTTACAGTTCTCGGGACAGGGACTGATACGCAGTATTTT